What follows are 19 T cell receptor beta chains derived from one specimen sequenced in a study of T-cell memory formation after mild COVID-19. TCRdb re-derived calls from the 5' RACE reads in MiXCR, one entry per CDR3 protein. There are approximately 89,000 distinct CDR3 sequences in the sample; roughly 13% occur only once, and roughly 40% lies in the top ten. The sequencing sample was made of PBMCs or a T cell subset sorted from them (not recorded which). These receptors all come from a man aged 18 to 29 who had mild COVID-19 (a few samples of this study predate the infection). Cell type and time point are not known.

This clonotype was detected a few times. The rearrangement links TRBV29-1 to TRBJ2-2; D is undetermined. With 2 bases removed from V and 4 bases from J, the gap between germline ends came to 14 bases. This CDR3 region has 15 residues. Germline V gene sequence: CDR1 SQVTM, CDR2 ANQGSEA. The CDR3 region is CSVELTGPSTGELFF. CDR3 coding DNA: TGCAGCGTTGAACTTACCGGGCCAAGCACCGGGGAGCTGTTTTTT.

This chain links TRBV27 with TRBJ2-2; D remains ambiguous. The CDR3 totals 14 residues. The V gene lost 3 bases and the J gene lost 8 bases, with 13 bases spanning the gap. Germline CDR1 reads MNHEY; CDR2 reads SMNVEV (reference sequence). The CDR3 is CASSFRQAKGELFF. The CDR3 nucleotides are TGTGCCAGCAGTTTCCGGCAGGCCAAAGGGGAGCTGTTTTTT.

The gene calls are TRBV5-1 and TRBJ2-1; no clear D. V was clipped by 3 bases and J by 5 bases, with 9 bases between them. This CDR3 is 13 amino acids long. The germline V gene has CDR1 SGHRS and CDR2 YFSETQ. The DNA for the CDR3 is TGCGCCAGCAGCTCCGGACGGGACAATGAGCAGTTCTTC. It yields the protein CASSSGRDNEQFF.

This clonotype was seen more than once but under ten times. CDR3 in DNA: TGTGCCAACCGGGAGGACCATTCGGTGAACACTGAAGCTTTCTTT. This gives the protein CANREDHSVNTEAFF. V gene TRBV10-3 combines with J gene TRBJ1-1; D remains unclear. This CDR3 region has 15 residues. The V gene's germline CDR1 is ENHRY and CDR2 SYGVKD. Trimming stripped 10 bases from V and 0 bases from J, with 18 bases between.

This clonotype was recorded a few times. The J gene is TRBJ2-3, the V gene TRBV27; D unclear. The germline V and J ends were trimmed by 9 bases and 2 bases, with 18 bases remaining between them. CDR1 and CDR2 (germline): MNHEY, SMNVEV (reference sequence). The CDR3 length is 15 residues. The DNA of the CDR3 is TGTGCCAGTTCCGTGACCCCCTCTTACACAGATACGCAGTATTTT. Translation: CASSVTPSYTDTQYF.

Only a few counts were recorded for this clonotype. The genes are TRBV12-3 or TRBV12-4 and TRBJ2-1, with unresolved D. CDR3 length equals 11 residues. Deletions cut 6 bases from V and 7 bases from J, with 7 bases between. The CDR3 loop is CASRAWNEQFF. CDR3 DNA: TGTGCCAGCAGGGCCTGGAATGAGCAGTTCTTC.

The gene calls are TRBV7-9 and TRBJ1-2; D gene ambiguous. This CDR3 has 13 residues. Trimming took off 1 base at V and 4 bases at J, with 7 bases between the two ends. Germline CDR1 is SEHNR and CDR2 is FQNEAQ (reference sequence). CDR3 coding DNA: TGTGCCAGCAGCTTAGGTGCCCCCTATGGCTACACCTTC. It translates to CASSLGAPYGYTF.

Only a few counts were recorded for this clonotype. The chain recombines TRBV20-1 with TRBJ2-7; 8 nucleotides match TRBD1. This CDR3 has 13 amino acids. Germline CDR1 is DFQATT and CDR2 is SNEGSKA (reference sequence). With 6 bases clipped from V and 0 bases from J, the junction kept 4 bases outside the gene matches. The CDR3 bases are TGCAGTGCACGGACAGGGAGCTCCTACGAGCAGTACGTC. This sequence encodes CSARTGSSYEQYV.

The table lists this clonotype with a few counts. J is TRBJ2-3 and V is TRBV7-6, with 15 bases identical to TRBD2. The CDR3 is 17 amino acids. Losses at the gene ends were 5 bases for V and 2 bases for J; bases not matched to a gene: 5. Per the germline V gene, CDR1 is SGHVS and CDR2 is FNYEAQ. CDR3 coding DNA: TGTGCCAGCAGCCCGGGACTAGCGGGGGGTGTCACAGATACGCAGTATTTT. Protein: CASSPGLAGGVTDTQYF.

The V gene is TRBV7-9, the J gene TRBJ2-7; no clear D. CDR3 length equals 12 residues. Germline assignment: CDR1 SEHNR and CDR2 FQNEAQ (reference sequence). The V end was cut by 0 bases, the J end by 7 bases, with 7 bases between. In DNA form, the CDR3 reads TGTGCCAGCAGCTTAGCTACATGGGAGCAGTACTTC. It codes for CASSLATWEQYF. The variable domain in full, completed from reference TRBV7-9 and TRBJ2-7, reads DTGVSQNPRHKITKRGQNVTFRCDPISEHNRLYWYRQTLGQGPEFLTYFQNEAQLEKSRLLSDRFSAERPKGSFSTLEIQRTEQGDSAMYLCASSLATWEQYFGPGTRLTVT.

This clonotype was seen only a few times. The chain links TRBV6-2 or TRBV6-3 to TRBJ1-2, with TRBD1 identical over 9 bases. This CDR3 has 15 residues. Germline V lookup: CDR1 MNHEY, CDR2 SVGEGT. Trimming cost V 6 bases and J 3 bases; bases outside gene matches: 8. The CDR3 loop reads CASSPGTGRYYGYTF. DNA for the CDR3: TGTGCCAGCAGCCCCGGGACAGGGAGGTACTATGGCTACACCTTC.

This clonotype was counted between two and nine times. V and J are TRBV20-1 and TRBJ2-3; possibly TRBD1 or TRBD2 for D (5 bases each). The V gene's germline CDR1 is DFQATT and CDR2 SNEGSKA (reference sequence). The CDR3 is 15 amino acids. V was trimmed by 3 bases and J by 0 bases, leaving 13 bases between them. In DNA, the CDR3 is TGCAGTGCTAGGGGGACGGTCTCTAGCACAGATACGCAGTATTTT. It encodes CSARGTVSSTDTQYF.

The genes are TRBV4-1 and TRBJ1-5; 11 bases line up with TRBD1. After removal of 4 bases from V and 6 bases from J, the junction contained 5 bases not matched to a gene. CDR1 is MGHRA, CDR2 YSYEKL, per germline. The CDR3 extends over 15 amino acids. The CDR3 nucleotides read TGCGCCAGCAGCCCGGACAGGGGGCTCAGTCAGCCCCAGCATTTT. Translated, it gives CASSPDRGLSQPQHF.

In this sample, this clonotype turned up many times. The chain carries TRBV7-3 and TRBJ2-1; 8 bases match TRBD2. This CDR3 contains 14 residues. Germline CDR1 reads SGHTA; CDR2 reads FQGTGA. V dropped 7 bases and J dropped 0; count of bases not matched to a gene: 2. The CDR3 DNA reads TGTGCCAGCACGGCGGGGGGCTCCTACAATGAGCAGTTCTTC. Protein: CASTAGGSYNEQFF.

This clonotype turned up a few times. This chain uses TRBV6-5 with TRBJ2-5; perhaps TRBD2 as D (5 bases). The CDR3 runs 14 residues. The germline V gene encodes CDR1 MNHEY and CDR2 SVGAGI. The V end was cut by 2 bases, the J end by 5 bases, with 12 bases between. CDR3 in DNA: TGTGCCAGCAGTTACATGGGAGTAAGGGAGACCCAGTACTTC. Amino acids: CASSYMGVRETQYF.

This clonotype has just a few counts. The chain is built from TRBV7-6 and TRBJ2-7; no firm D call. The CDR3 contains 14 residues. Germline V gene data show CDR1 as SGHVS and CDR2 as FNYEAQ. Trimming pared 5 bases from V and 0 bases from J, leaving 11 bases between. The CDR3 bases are TGTGCCAGCAGCCGTGGACGCGGCTCCTACGAGCAGTACTTC. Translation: CASSRGRGSYEQYF.

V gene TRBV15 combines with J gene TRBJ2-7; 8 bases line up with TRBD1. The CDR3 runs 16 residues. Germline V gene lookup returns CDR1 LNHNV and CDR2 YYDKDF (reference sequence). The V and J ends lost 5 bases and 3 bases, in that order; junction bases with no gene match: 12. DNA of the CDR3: TGTGCCACCAGCGCGGCGATTGGACAGGGTCTCTACGAGCAGTACTTC. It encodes CATSAAIGQGLYEQYF. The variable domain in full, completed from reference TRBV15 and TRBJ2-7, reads DAMVIQNPRYQVTQFGKPVTLSCSQTLNHNVMYWYQQKSSQAPKLLFHYYDKDFNNEADTPDNFQSRRPNTSFCFLDIRSPGLGDTAMYLCATSAAIGQGLYEQYFGPGTRLTVT.

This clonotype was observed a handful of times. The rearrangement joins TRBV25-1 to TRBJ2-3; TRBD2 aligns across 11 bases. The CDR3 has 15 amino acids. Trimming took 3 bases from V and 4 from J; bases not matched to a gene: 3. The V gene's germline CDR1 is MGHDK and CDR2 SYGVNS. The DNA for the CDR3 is TGTGCCAGCAGTGATAGCGGGGGGGCCGCAGATACGCAGTATTTT. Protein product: CASSDSGGAADTQYF.

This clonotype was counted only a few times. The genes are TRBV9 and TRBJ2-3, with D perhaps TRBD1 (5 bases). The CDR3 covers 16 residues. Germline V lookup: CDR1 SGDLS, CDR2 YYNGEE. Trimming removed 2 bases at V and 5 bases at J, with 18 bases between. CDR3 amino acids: CASSVLGAGSKDTQYF. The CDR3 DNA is TGTGCCAGCAGCGTTTTAGGAGCAGGGTCTAAAGATACGCAGTATTTT.